This TCR beta chain stems from a study of cytomegalovirus exposure and HLA in healthy donors. Vbeta (60) and Jbeta (13) primers were used in the PCR. The protocol was immunoSEQ multiplex PCR, while the TCRdb copy is restricted to in-frame clones and leaves out a portion. The data show about 90,000 clones, about 67% seen once. The CDR3 consists of 15 residues. Deletions cut 7 bases from V and 1 base from J, with 14 bases between. Germline-derived CDR1 and CDR2 are MNHNS and SASEGT. Material for sequencing was PBMCs. V gene TRBV6-1 combines with J gene TRBJ2-1; D is perhaps TRBD1 (5 bases). This receptor was identified in a young woman in good health and CMV-seropositive. The CDR3 loop reads CASIVSGYSYNEQFF. DNA for the CDR3: TGTGCCAGCATCGTTTCAGGGTATTCCTACAATGAGCAGTTCTTC.